The entry that follows covers one TCR beta chain sequence. This specimen belongs to a study of blood T cell repertoires in COVID-19. V lost 1 base to trimming and J lost 7 bases, with 10 bases between them. The CDR3 has 14 amino acids. Germline CDR1 and CDR2: SGHTA and FQGNSA. Cohort allocation depended upon clinical history that participants reported. Produced via immunoSEQ multiplex PCR; TCRdb's table is partial and in-frame only. The table lists 120,000 to 150,000 clones, 84% of them singletons. The rearrangement joins TRBV7-2 to TRBJ2-2; D is perhaps TRBD1 (5 bases). Sample: PBMCs or T cells enriched from blood (not recorded which). This receptor was identified in a woman aged 45-65 years who had been exposed to COVID-19. CDR3 amino acids: CASSLEARDGELFF. CDR3 sequence (DNA): TGTGCCAGCAGCTTAGAGGCCAGGGACGGGGAGCTGTTTTTT.